This TCR beta chain derives from a study of CD8 T cells in Susac syndrome. The germline gives CDR1 SEHNR, CDR2 FQNEAQ (reference sequence). The CDR3 spans 17 residues. V lost 5 bases to trimming and J lost 5 bases; unmatched junction nucleotides: 14. As for this clonotype: Its antigen remains unidentified.

Negative isolation was used for CD8+ and CD4+ T cells, and FACS enrichment was applied to TEMRA cells. The RNA, roughly 0.5 to 1 ug, was put through reverse transcription using random hexamers. Amplification of TCR beta CDR3 spanned 54 Vbeta and 13 Jbeta via immunoSEQ multiplex PCR. Each CDR3 protein gets one entry after TCRdb re-called the immunoSEQ multiplex PCR reads with MiXCR. Of 150,000 to 160,000 distinct CDR3 sequences detected, 94% appear once; the ten largest clones hold about 0.21%. Regarding the study as a whole: Individuals included in the TCR sequencing and HLA analysis were acknowledged by the study to be relatively few in number.

This sequence originates from a human donor with multiple sclerosis. Sequenced input: CD8+ T cells from PBMCs. This chain uses TRBV7-9 with TRBJ2-1; 8 bases are shared with TRBD1. CDR3 protein: CASSQRFRTGLNNEQFF. The CDR3 nucleotides are TGTGCCAGCAGCCAGCGTTTTAGGACAGGGTTGAACAATGAGCAGTTCTTC. Full variable domain (outside the CDR3, taken from reference TRBV7-9 and TRBJ2-1): DTGVSQNPRHKITKRGQNVTFRCDPISEHNRLYWYRQTLGQGPEFLTYFQNEAQLEKSRLLSDRFSAERPKGSFSTLEIQRTEQGDSAMYLCASSQRFRTGLNNEQFFGPGTRLTVL.